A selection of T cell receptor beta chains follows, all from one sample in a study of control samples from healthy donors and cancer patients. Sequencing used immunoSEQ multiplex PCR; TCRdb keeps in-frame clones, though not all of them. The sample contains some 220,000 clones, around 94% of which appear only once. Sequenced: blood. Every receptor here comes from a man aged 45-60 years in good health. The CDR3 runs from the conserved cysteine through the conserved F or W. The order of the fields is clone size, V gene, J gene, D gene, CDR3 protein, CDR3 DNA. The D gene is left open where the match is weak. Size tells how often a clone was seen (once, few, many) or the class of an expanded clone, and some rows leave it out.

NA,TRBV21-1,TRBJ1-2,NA,CASSKVTVIYGYTF,TGTGCCAGCAGCAAAGTCACAGTCATCTATGGCTACACCTTC
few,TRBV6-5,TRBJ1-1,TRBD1,CASTRALPGGTEAFF,TGTGCCAGCACTAGAGCACTGCCAGGGGGCACTGAAGCTTTCTTT
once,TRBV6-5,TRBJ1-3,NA,CASSPRRGDTIYF,TGTGCCAGCAGCCCCAGACGGGGGGACACCATATATTTT
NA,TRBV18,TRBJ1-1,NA,CASSLGNGDTEAFF,TGTGCCAGCTCACTTGGTAACGGGGACACTGAAGCTTTCTTT
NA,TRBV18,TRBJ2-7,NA,CASSHTGTYYEQYF,TGTGCCAGCTCACATACGGGGACTTATTACGAGCAGTACTTC
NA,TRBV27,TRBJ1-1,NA,CASRTNRDTEAFF,TGTGCCAGCCGAACTAACCGGGACACTGAAGCTTTCTTT
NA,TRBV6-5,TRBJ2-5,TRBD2,CASHSGGAGETQYF,TGTGCCAGTCATAGCGGGGGGGCCGGGGAGACCCAGTACTTC
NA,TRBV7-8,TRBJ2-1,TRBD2,CASSLGLAGGPSYNEQFF,TGTGCCAGCAGCTTAGGACTAGCGGGGGGGCCTTCCTACAATGAGCAGTTCTTC
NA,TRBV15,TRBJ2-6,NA,CATSRDTKGKGANVLTF,TGTGCCACCAGCAGAGATACTAAGGGAAAAGGGGCCAACGTCCTGACTTTC
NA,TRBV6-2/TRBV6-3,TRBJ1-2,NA,CASSYLSFGYTF,TGTGCCAGCAGTTACTTATCTTTTGGCTACACCTTC
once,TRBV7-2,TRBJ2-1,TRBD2,CASSFSGGSYNEQFF,TGTGCCAGCAGCTTTAGCGGGGGATCCTACAATGAGCAGTTCTTC
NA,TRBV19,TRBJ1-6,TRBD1,CASSIPGGTPLHF,TGTGCCAGTAGTATACCAGGGGGCACACCCCTCCACTTT
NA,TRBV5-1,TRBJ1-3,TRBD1,CASSSPGTGSGNTIYF,TGCGCCAGCAGCTCTCCCGGGACAGGGTCAGGAAACACCATATATTTT
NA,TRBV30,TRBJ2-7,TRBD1,CAWGQGFYEQYF,TGTGCCTGGGGACAGGGGTTCTACGAGCAGTACTTC
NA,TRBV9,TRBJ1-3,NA,CASSPDGAGGNTIYF,TGTGCCAGCAGCCCCGACGGAGCGGGAGGAAACACCATATATTTT
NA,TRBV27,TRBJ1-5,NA,CASSSMGEVGNQPQHF,TGTGCCAGCAGTTCTATGGGGGAAGTCGGCAATCAGCCCCAGCATTTT
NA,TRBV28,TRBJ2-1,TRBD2,CASSFLAAGNEQFF,TGTGCCAGCAGCTTTCTCGCAGCGGGGAATGAGCAGTTCTTC
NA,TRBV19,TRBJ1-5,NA,CASSIRDLFQPQHF,TGTGCCAGTAGTATCCGGGACTTGTTCCAGCCCCAGCATTTT
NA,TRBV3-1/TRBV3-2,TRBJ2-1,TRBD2,CASSQGLLAAGGNEQFF,TGTGCCAGCAGCCAAGGGTTACTGGCCGCCGGGGGGAATGAGCAGTTCTTC
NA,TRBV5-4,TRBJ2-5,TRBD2,CASSRRLAGAQETQYF,TGTGCCAGCAGCCGAAGACTAGCGGGGGCACAAGAGACCCAGTACTTC
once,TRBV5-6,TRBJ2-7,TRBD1,CASSTGTEVYEQYF,TGTGCCAGCAGTACCGGGACAGAAGTCTACGAGCAGTACTTC
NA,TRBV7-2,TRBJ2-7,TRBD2,CASSISGGIKNEQYF,TGTGCCAGCAGCATTAGCGGGGGGATAAAAAACGAGCAGTACTTC
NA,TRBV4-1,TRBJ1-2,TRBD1,CASSQALDRALGYTF,TGCGCCAGCAGCCAAGCCCTAGACAGGGCGCTTGGCTACACCTTC
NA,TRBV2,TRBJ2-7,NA,CASSKLGAGKVHEQYF,TGTGCCAGCAGTAAATTAGGGGCAGGAAAGGTTCACGAGCAGTACTTC
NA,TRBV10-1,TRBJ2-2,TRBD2,CASGTLAGGREELFF,TGCGCCAGCGGCACGCTAGCGGGGGGCCGGGAGGAGCTGTTTTTT